The present T cell receptor beta chain was sequenced within a study of T cell clonotyping in hematopoietic cell transplantation. The CDR3 has 14 residues. Per the germline V gene, CDR1 is MGHDK and CDR2 is SYGVNS. V lost 6 bases and J lost 3, with 12 bases in between. Time point described: recipient sample about 28 days before transplant, after cytoreduction. TCRdb's copy holds only in-frame clones and misses some; the assay was immunoSEQ multiplex PCR. The sample lists around 19,000 clones, roughly 80% seen once, with less than 20% in the top ten. The clonotype was recovered from a man aged 55 to 70 with acute myeloid leukemia. Some clones in this sample may be carry-over from other donors' samples. The J gene is TRBJ1-5, the V gene TRBV25-1; tentatively, D is TRBD1 (6 bases). Specimen: peripheral blood mononuclear cells, collected before stem cell transplant. The CDR3 DNA reads as TGTGCCAGCAGCCCGGACAGCAACAATCAGCCCCAGCATTTT. This gives the protein CASSPDSNNQPQHF. Full variable domain (outside the CDR3, taken from reference TRBV25-1 and TRBJ1-5): EADIYQTPRYLVIGTGKKITLECSQTMGHDKMYWYQQDPGMELHLIHYSYGVNSTEKGDLSSESTVSRIRTEHFPLTLESARPSHTSQYLCASSPDSNNQPQHFGDGTRLSIL.